This T cell receptor beta chain derives from a study of blood T cell repertoires in COVID-19. Study details: T cells, B-cell-depleted T cells, or PBMCs provided the cDNA or gDNA that served as material.

This clone was counted a single time. Assay: immunoSEQ multiplex PCR; the TCRdb copy retains only in-frame clones and omits some. The data hold some 260,000 clones, with 80% to 90% observed a single time. Participants were aged 18 to 89 years, lived in over 20 US areas, and enrolled virtually. Donors were grouped by their self-reported clinical history. All recovered Cohort 3 donors got two negative PCRs, got clearance, or saw symptom resolution. Trimming removed 8 bases at V and 6 bases at J, with 19 bases between. The CDR3 has 15 amino acids. Germline CDR1 and CDR2: MNHEY and SMNVEV (reference sequence).

The receptor's source is a man in his forties who had recovered from COVID-19. The chain carries TRBV27 and TRBJ1-4, with a weak D call TRBD1 (6 bases). Material: PBMCs or T cells enriched from blood (not recorded which). Written as DNA, the CDR3 is TGTGCCAGCGCTTCTGTGGGGGCAGAGGATGAAAAACTGTTTTTT. It specifies CASASVGAEDEKLFF.